The T cell receptor (beta chain) described here comes from a study of blood T cell repertoires in COVID-19. The germline CDR1 and CDR2 sequences are LGHDT and YNNKEL (reference sequence). The CDR3 is made up of 17 amino acids. J lost 8 bases, V lost 4 bases, and 12 bases had no gene match. The method was immunoSEQ multiplex PCR; TCRdb's version includes in-frame clones alone and lacks a portion of them. The table shows about 82,000 clones, with around 81% occurring only once. The TCR originated in an elderly man with acute or convalescent COVID-19. J is TRBJ2-1 and V is TRBV3-1 (or the pseudogene TRBV3-2), with 12 bases lining up with TRBD2. The sample taken for sequencing was peripheral blood. CDR3: CASSLGLAGLFDDEQFF. CDR3 sequence (DNA): TGTGCCAGCAGCCTCGGACTAGCGGGACTCTTTGACGATGAGCAGTTCTTC.